The 3 T cell receptor beta chains given below trace back to one sample, sequenced in a study of T cell responses to AZD1222 COVID-19 vaccine. The table came from immunoSEQ multiplex PCR; TCRdb's copy has only in-frame clones and leaves some out. The table lists under 100,000 clones, approximately 86% of them singletons. The input for sequencing was peripheral blood, taken on day 0 of AZD1222 vaccination. The receptors originated from an adult in good health.

This chain connects TRBV11-3 to TRBJ2-2; D is ambiguous. The CDR3 is made up of 16 amino acids. Germline CDR1 and CDR2: SGHNT and YENEEA. V lost 0 bases and J lost 3, with 11 bases in between. The CDR3 nucleotides are TGTGCCAGCAGCTTAGATCGATCAGCAGACACCGGGGAGCTGTTTTTT. This sequence encodes CASSLDRSADTGELFF.

The chain employs TRBV2 and TRBJ1-5; D remains unclear. Germline V gives CDR1 SNHLY, CDR2 FYNNEI. The CDR3 runs to 15 residues. V was shortened by 4 bases and J by 0 bases, with 10 bases between the two germline ends. CDR3 protein: CASSVVEGSNQPQHF. The CDR3 DNA is TGTGCCAGCAGTGTAGTCGAGGGTAGCAATCAGCCCCAGCATTTT. The entire variable domain, with the rest obtained from reference TRBV2 and TRBJ1-5, is as follows: EPEVTQTPSHQVTQMGQEVILRCVPISNHLYFYWYRQILGQKVEFLVSFYNNEISEKSEIFDDQFSVERPDGSNFTLKIRSTKLEDSAMYFCASSVVEGSNQPQHFGDGTRLSIL.

The rearrangement uses TRBV28 and TRBJ1-1; the D gene is possibly TRBD1 (5 bases). The CDR3 spans 12 residues. The V end was cut by 4 bases, the J end by 10 bases, with 13 bases between. The germline V gene encodes CDR1 MDHEN and CDR2 SYDVKM. CDR3 coding DNA: TGTGCCAGCAGTTCCGGGACCTTAGGAGCTTTCTTT. This sequence encodes CASSSGTLGAFF.